These 3 T cell receptor beta chains were all obtained from the same sample, sequenced in a study of shared clonotypes between healthy human individuals. The protocol was immunoSEQ multiplex PCR, while the TCRdb copy is restricted to in-frame clones and leaves out a portion. The sample carries under 2,500,000 clones, approximately 94% recorded once. Source material: naive CD4+ T cells sorted from blood. Subset of the sample: CD45RA+ positively selected. These receptors were taken from a man between 18 and 35 years old in good health.

The gene calls are TRBV7-9 and TRBJ2-7, with D possibly called TRBD1 or TRBD2 (6 bases each). Germline CDR1 is SEHNR and CDR2 is FQNEAQ (reference sequence). The CDR3 is made up of 15 amino acids. Trimming cost V 1 base and J 3 bases, with 13 bases left between them. CDR3 in amino acids: CASSLGRDKGYEQYF. DNA of the CDR3: TGTGCCAGCAGCTTAGGGAGGGACAAAGGCTACGAGCAGTACTTC.

This chain links TRBV28 with TRBJ2-3; 9 bases match TRBD2. Germline CDR1 MDHEN, CDR2 SYDVKM. The CDR3 extends over 18 amino acids. Trimming at V came to 7 bases and at J to 5 bases, leaving 19 bases not matched to a gene. The DNA of the CDR3 is TGTGCCAGCACCCTCGGGCTAGCGGGGACTCCACGTGGAGATACGCAGTATTTT. It encodes CASTLGLAGTPRGDTQYF.

The chain joins TRBV2 to TRBJ1-5; D not certain. The CDR3 loop spans 12 amino acids. CDR1 SNHLY and CDR2 FYNNEI come from the germline V gene. Trimming pared 3 bases from V and 7 bases from J, leaving 7 bases between. The CDR3 DNA follows: TGTGCCAGCAGTGAGAGTAGGCAGCCCCAGCATTTT. Protein sequence: CASSESRQPQHF.